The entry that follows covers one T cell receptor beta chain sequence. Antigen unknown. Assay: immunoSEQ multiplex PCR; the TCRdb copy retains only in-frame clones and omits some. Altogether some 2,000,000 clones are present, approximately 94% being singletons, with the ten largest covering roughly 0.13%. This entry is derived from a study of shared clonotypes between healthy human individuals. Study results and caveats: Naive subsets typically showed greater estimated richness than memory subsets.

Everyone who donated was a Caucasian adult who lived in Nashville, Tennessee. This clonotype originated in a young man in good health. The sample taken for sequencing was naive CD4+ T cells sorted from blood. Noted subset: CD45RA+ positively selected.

This chain's CDR3 is CASSSTPQRNQPQHF. CDR3 nucleotides: TGTGCCAGCAGCTCGACTCCCCAAAGAAATCAGCCCCAGCATTTT. The chain carries TRBV7-8 and TRBJ1-5; no clear D. V dropped 4 bases and J dropped 4 bases, with 14 bases sitting between them. This CDR3 region has 15 residues. The V gene's germline CDR1 is SGHVS and CDR2 FQNEAQ. Variable domain in full (rest from reference TRBV7-8 and TRBJ1-5): GAGVSQSPRYKVAKRGQDVALRCDPISGHVSLFWYQQALGQGPEFLTYFQNEAQLDKSGLPSDRFFAERPEGSVSTLKIQRTQQEDSAVYLCASSSTPQRNQPQHFGDGTRLSIL.